This T cell receptor (beta chain) was profiled in a study of cytomegalovirus exposure and HLA in healthy donors. Findings and limits, study-wide: An ancestry cluster, one associated with Asian ancestry, reportedly showed fewer N-insertions than the roughly 700-donor mean in a later analysis. Later, TCR association rates were found to vary by HLA locus, highest for DRB1 and lowest for HLA-C. Per a prior analysis, the majority of TCR beta V segments were productive roughly 90% or roughly 30% of the time. Certain indistinguishable V segments, among them TRBV6-2 and TRBV6-3, were excluded.

Germline values: CDR1 LGHNA, CDR2 YNFKEQ. This CDR3 has 16 amino acids. The junction had 6 bases not matched to a gene; V was cut back by 0 bases and J by 7 bases. About this clone itself: The antigen remains unidentified.

PCR involved 60 Vbeta and 13 Jbeta primers. Clones were sequenced by immunoSEQ multiplex PCR, and TCRdb holds only the in-frame ones, with some missing. The repertoire includes 150,000 or so clones, around two thirds of them detected once, and about 1.5% sits in the top ten. The genes are TRBV4-2 and TRBJ2-2; 9 bases map to TRBD2. This receptor was obtained from a woman in her late teens or twenties in good health and CMV-seronegative. The material sequenced was PBMCs. The CDR3 region is CASSQERLAGFGELFF. The CDR3 DNA sequence: TGTGCCAGCAGCCAAGAAAGGCTAGCGGGGTTCGGGGAGCTGTTTTTT.